This entry features one T cell receptor (beta chain) sequence. The data stem from a study of cytomegalovirus exposure and HLA in healthy donors. The CDR3 length is 16 residues. The germline gives CDR1 MNHEY, CDR2 SVGAGI. V lost 4 bases and J lost 3; bases outside the gene matches: 6. PCR primers comprised 60 Vbeta and 13 Jbeta primers. The method was immunoSEQ multiplex PCR; TCRdb's version includes in-frame clones alone and lacks a portion of them. The sample carries 170,000 or so clones, over 65% recorded once. The sequence derives from a woman in her sixties in good health and CMV-seropositive. The gene calls are TRBV6-5 and TRBJ2-3; 11 bases are shared with TRBD2. Source material: PBMCs. CDR3 sequence reads: CASSFTSGSRTDTQYF. CDR3 sequence (DNA): TGTGCCAGCAGTTTCACTAGCGGGAGCCGAACAGATACGCAGTATTTT.